What follows is one T cell receptor beta chain and its context. No antigen is known for it. No base qualities exist here, and no much larger clone lies one base off it. The sample belongs to a study of blood T cells in healthy people across ages (dated by TCRdb to the mid-2010s). Regarding the research as a whole: In model experiments, template switching captured roughly one uniquely barcoded TCR beta cDNA molecule for every two T cells. The donors were divided into four age groups: young (average 16 years), middle-aged (approximately 41), aged (around 67) and long-lived (around 80). Donors of different ages were randomly distributed across sequencing lanes to avoid experimental bias. To track age-related changes in TCR beta repertoire diversity, the study relied on deep sequencing normalized with unique cDNA molecular identifiers. Using the same blood draw, the study looked at two additional independent replicas of 1 million unique cDNA reads for two donors, one aged 18 to 30 and the other aged 80 or older.

Study-level results and caveats: Compared with the aged group, the long-lived group had more naive CD4+ T cells, fewer expanded clones and increased TCR diversity, a pattern suggesting age selection. A strong correlation was found between observed TCR beta diversity and the percentage of naive T cells measured by flow cytometry. Observed TCR beta diversity per million T cells fell roughly linearly with age, and a significant reduction was already apparent by age around 40. Donor CMV infection status was unknown, potentially confounding age-related changes in expanded clonotypes. Estimates of total diversity based on one million sequenced T cells were considered lower bounds and underestimates. Bulk unsorted PBMC profiling prevented conclusive comparison of naive and antigen-experienced compartments.

The library came from 5' RACE. A second PCR of roughly 6 to 11 cycles was performed with a sample-barcoded 5' primer and a J-beta primer mix. Each TCR beta cDNA molecule received a unique molecular identifier from a template-switch 5' adaptor carrying 12 random nucleotides. At least 2.5 million CDR3-containing paired-end reads were obtained from each sample. First-strand cDNA was synthesized from all RNA with the Mint cDNA synthesis kit, primed by a TRBC-specific oligonucleotide. Following uracil-DNA glycosylase treatment, a first 18-cycle PCR with universal primers M1SS and BC2_uni_R was performed on all cDNA. The paper's data handling went like this. For normalization, 1 million high-quality reads were randomly selected from each sample, with every read carrying a distinct molecular identifier. Instead of being binned into consensus sequences, reads that shared molecular identifiers were thrown out. MiTCR, set to a Q25 quality threshold and the strictest error-elimination algorithm, was used for CDR3 identification, clonotype clustering and error correction. A nonparametric unseen species model with Euler transformation was used to estimate lower-bound total TCR beta diversity. TCRdb's own reprocessing of the public reads used fastp at Q25 and MiXCR and kept productive beta chains. Rows are combined by CDR3 protein, so each entry shows the most common genes and DNA. For this entry, the V and J calls and clone size follow TCRdb and not the study's own pipeline. A total of some 1,800,000 distinct CDR3 sequences appear in this sample, about two fifths of them only once. The biggest ten clones account for 20% to 25% of the sample.

The roughly 39 donors, aged 6 to 90 years, were systemically healthy Caucasian individuals from Russia. Each donor gave ten milliliters of peripheral blood, drawn into EDTA-treated Vacutainer tubes. Ficoll-Paque density-gradient centrifugation was used to isolate PBMCs, with at least 7 million per sample. Trizol reagent was used to extract total RNA from the PBMCs, yielding at least 6 micrograms per sample. For every donor, flow cytometry on a PBMC aliquot measured the percentage of naive CD45RAhigh/CD27high T cells. The specimen was blood. This TCR was sampled from a human donor in good health.

The DNA is as follows: TGCAGCGGAAGACATGTTGAGCAGTTCTTC. Protein translation: CSGRHVEQFF. Recombination connected TRBV29-1 to TRBJ2-1, with the D gene too uncertain to name. The germline V gene provides CDR1 SQVTM and CDR2 ANQGSEA. V loses 7 bases, J loses 9 bases, and the germline ends lie 10 bases apart. The CDR3 measures 10 amino acids from cysteine to phenylalanine. The read is trimmed to its CDR3 DNA, 30 bases read in frame from base 1.